The entry that follows covers one T cell receptor beta chain sequence. The protocol was immunoSEQ multiplex PCR, while the TCRdb copy is restricted to in-frame clones and leaves out a portion. The data contain 200,000 to 300,000 clones, about 85% of them singletons. The sample belongs to a study of blood T cell repertoires in COVID-19. V lost 6 bases and J lost 8; bases outside the gene matches: 8. Germline-derived CDR1 and CDR2 are SGHNT and YYREEE (reference sequence). CDR3 length: 14 residues. This chain uses TRBV5-4 with TRBJ2-1, with TRBD1 identical over 10 bases. The sequencing input was peripheral blood. The receptor was isolated from an older woman with active or convalescent COVID-19. The CDR3 protein is CASKPGQGIHEQFF. The DNA of the CDR3 is TGTGCCAGCAAGCCGGGACAGGGGATCCATGAGCAGTTCTTC.